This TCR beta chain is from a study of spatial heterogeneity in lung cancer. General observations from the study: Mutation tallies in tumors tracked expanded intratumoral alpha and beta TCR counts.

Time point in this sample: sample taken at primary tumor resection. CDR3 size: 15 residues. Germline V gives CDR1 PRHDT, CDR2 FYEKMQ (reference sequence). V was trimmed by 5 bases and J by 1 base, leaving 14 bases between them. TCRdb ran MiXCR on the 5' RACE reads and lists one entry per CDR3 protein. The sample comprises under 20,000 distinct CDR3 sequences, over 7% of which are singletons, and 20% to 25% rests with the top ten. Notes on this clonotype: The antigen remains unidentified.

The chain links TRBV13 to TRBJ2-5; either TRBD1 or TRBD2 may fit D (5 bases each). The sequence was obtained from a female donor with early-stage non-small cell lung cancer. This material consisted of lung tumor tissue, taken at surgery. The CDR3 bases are TGTGCCAGCAGCGGCCCGTTGGGGGTCCAAGAGACCCAGTACTTC. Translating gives CASSGPLGVQETQYF.